This T cell receptor (beta chain) was recorded in a study of early T cells in non-severe SARS-CoV-2 infection. For the study at large: The input, bulk RNA from unsorted whole blood, was sequenced, and chains were unpaired.

The table lists this clonotype with many counts. The CDR3 is 16 residues long. Germline CDR1 reads SGHTS; CDR2 reads YDEGEE. J gave up 0 bases and V 2 bases, and 4 bases lay outside the gene matches. Unique molecular identifiers tagged individual cDNA molecules. MiXCR, applied by TCRdb to the 5' RACE reads, yields one record per CDR3 protein. The sample comprises 30,000 to 40,000 distinct CDR3 sequences, about 4.5% of which are singletons, and around 15% rests with the top ten. The sample comprised whole blood. The sequence derives from an adult who was a healthcare worker with PCR-confirmed SARS-CoV-2 infection or an uninfected control (not recorded which). The chain couples TRBV5-8 to TRBJ1-4; 7 nucleotides agree with TRBD1. The CDR3 coding sequence is TGTGCCAGCAGCTTTGGACAGGTCGCAACTAATGAAAAACTGTTTTTT. It encodes CASSFGQVATNEKLFF. The full variable domain, rest sourced from reference TRBV5-8 and TRBJ1-4, is EAGVTQSPTHLIKTRGQQATLRCSPISGHTSVYWYQQALGLGLQFLLWYDEGEERNRGNFPPRFSGRQFPNYSSELNVNALELEDSALYLCASSFGQVATNEKLFFGSGTQLSVL.